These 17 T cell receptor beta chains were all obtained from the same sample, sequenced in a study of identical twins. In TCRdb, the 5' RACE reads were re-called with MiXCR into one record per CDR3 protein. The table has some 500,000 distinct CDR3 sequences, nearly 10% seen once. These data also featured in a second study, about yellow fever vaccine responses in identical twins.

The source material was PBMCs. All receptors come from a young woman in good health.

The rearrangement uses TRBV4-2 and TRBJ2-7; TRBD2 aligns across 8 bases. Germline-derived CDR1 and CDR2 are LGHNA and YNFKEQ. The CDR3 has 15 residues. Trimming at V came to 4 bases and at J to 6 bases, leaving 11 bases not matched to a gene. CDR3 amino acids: CASSPRPGTSAEQYF. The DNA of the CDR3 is TGTGCCAGCAGCCCTCGCCCGGGGACTAGTGCCGAGCAGTACTTC.

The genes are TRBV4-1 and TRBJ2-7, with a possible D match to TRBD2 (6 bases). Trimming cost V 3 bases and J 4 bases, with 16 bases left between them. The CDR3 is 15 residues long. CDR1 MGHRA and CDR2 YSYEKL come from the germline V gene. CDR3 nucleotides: TGCGCCAGCAGCCACACCGGGACGGGGACTTACGAGCAGTACTTC. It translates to CASSHTGTGTYEQYF.

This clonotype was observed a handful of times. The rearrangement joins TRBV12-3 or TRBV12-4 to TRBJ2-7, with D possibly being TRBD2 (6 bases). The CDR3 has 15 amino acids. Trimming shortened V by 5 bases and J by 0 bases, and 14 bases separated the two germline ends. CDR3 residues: CASSPPRDSSYEQYF. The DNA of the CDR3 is TGTGCCAGCAGTCCCCCGAGGGACTCCTCCTACGAGCAGTACTTC.

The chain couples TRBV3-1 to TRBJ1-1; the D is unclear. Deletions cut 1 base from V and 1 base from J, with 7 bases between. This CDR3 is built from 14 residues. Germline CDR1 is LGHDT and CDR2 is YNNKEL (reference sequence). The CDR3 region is CASSQGQWNTEAFF. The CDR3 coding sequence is TGTGCCAGCAGCCAAGGCCAGTGGAACACTGAAGCTTTCTTT. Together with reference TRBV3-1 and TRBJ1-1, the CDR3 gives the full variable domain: DTAVSQTPKYLVTQMGNDKSIKCEQNLGHDTMYWYKQDSKKFLKIMFSYNNKELIINETVPNRFSPKSPDKAHLNLHINSLELGDSAVYFCASSQGQWNTEAFFGQGTRLTVV.

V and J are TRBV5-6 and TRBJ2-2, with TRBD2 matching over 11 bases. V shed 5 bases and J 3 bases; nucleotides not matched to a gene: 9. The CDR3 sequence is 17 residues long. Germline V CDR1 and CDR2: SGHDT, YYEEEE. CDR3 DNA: TGTGCCAGCAGTACACTAGCGGGGGTTGCCGACACCGGGGAGCTGTTTTTT. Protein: CASSTLAGVADTGELFF. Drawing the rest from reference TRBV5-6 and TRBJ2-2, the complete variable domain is DAGVTQSPTHLIKTRGQQVTLRCSPKSGHDTVSWYQQALGQGPQFIFQYYEEEERQRGNFPDRFSGHQFPNYSSELNVNALLLGDSALYLCASSTLAGVADTGELFFGEGSRLTVL.

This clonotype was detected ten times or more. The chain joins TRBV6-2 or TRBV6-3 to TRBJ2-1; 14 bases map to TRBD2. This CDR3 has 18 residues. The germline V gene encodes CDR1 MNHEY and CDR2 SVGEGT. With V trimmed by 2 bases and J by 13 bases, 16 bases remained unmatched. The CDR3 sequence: CASSYVSGTSGRVQGQFF. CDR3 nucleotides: TGTGCCAGCAGTTACGTATCCGGGACTAGCGGGAGAGTCCAGGGCCAGTTCTTC.

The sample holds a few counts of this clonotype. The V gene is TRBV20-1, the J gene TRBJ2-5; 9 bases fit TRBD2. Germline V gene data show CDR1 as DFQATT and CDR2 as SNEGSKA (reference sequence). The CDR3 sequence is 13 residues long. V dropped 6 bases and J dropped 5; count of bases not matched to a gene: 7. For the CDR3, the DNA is TGCAGTGCCCGCGGGAGGGCCTATGAGACCCAGTACTTC. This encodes CSARGRAYETQYF.

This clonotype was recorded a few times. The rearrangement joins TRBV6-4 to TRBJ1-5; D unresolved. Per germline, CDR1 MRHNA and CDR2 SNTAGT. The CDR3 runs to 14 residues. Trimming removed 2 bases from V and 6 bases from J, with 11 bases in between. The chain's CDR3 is CASSDGEEGQPQHF. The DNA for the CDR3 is TGTGCCAGCAGTGACGGGGAGGAGGGTCAGCCCCAGCATTTT.

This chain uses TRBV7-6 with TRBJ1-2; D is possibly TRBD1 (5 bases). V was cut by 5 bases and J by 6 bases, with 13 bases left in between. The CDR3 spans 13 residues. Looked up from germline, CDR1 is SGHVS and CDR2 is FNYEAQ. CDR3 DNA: TGTGCCAGCAGCGGGGGGGAGGCCCATGGCTACACCTTC. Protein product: CASSGGEAHGYTF.

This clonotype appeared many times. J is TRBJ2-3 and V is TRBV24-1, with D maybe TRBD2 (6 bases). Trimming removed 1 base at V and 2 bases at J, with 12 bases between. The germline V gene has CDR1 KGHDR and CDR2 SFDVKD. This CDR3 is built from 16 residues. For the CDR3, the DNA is TGTGCCACCAGTGATTTAGCTAGCGTGACCACAGATACGCAGTATTTT. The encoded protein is CATSDLASVTTDTQYF.

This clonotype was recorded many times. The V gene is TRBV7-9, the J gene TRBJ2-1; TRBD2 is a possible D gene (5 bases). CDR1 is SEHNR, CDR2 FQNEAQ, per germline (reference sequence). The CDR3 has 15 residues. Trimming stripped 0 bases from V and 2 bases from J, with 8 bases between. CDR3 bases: TGTGCCAGCAGCTTAGCCCCTAGCCCCTACAATGAGCAGTTCTTC. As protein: CASSLAPSPYNEQFF. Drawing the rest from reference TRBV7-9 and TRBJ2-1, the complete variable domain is DTGVSQNPRHKITKRGQNVTFRCDPISEHNRLYWYRQTLGQGPEFLTYFQNEAQLEKSRLLSDRFSAERPKGSFSTLEIQRTEQGDSAMYLCASSLAPSPYNEQFFGPGTRLTVL.

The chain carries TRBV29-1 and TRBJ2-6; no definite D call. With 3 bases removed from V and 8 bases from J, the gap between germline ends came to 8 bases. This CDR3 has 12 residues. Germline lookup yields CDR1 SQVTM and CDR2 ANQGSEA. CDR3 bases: TGCAGCGTTGAGGATGGTACCAACGTCCTGACTTTC. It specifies CSVEDGTNVLTF.

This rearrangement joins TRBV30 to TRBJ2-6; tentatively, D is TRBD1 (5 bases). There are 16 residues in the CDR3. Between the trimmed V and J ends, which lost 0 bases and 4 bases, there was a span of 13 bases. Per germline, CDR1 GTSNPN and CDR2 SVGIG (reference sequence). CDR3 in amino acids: CAWSVIPQAGANVLTF. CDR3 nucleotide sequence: TGTGCCTGGAGTGTAATACCACAGGCCGGGGCCAACGTCCTGACTTTC.

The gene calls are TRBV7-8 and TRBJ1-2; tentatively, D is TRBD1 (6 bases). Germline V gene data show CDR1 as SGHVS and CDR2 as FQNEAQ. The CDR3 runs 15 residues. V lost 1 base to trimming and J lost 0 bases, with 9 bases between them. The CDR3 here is CASSLEPGANYGYTF. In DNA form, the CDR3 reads TGTGCCAGCAGCTTAGAGCCAGGGGCTAACTATGGCTACACCTTC.

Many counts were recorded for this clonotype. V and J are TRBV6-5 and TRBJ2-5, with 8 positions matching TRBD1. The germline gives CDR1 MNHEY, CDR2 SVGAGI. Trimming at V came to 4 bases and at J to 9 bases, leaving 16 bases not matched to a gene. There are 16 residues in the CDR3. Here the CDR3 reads CASSLPPPRGLVPQYF. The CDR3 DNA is TGTGCCAGCAGTTTGCCTCCACCCAGGGGGCTGGTTCCCCAGTACTTC.

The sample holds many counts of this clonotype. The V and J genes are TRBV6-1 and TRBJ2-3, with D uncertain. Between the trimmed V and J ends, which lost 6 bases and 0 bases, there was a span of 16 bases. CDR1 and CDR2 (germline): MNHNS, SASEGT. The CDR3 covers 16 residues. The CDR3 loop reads CASSRRHDLSTDTQYF. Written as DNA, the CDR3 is TGTGCCAGCAGCCGTCGACACGACCTTAGCACAGATACGCAGTATTTT.

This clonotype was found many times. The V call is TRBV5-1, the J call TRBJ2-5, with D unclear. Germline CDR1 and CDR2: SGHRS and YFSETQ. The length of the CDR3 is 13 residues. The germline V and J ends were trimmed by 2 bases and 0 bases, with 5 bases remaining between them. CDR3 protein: CASSFGHQETQYF. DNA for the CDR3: TGCGCCAGCAGCTTCGGACACCAAGAGACCCAGTACTTC.